This T cell receptor beta chain was obtained from a study of cytomegalovirus exposure and HLA in healthy donors (dated by TCRdb to 2017 to 2019). General notes on the study: In an earlier analysis of under 600 of the donors, 250 to 300 Gb of sequence data and 117 million unique TCR beta sequences from 180 million or so T cells were reported. In a later genetic analysis, genome-wide SNP genotypes for about 65% of the 666 donors were used, and that subset was treated as a discovery cohort. A separate validation cohort of about 110 different subjects was used in addition to the approximately 640-subject first cohort. An early release covering 550 to 650 HLA-typed donors comprised roughly 300 gigabases of sequencing data and about 90 million unique TCR sequences. To study patterns of TCR occurrence, a later analysis re-analyzed previously published TCR beta repertoires from several hundred donors and added high-resolution HLA genotyping. Of the roughly 400 genotyped donors, over 70% fell in the genetic ancestry cluster associated with self-reported Caucasian donors. Typing coverage differed by locus: A, B, C, DRB1 and DQB1 were typed in about 629-640 donors, DQA1 in 522, DPA1 in approximately 610, and DPB1 in 450 to 480. To decide whether each TCR beta V gene segment behaved as functional or pseudogenic, an earlier analysis of nearly 600 of the donors relied on high-throughput TCR beta sequencing. Rather than using new phenotypic data, the later analysis identified candidate immune exposures from TCR beta sequences and from how often those sequences occurred across donors. Class I and class II HLA loci were covered by the typing at four-digit resolution. The study aimed to test whether signatures of past pathogen exposure could be identified by cataloging public T cell receptors. Alongside the repertoire data, information on donor age, sex, ethnicity and CMV serostatus was compiled. Across some 400 genotyped donors of the cohort, an average of about 220,000 unique TCR beta nucleotide sequences per donor were sequenced, and roughly a sixth of those sequences were non-productive. Four or five DR-DQ haplotypes were handled as single units for association and clustering because linkage in the cohort was strong. To predict cytomegalovirus infection status, the study brought together high-throughput TCR immunosequencing, statistical association of individual TCRs with disease status, and machine learning. The T cell repertoires of several hundred subjects were profiled by immunosequencing and related to cytomegalovirus serostatus. Every discovery cohort repertoire had been produced on one sequencing platform. Findings and caveats that apply to the study as a whole: In a later analysis, HLA-associated TCR beta chains were found to be more clonally expanded and to have lower generation probabilities than equally common non-associated chains. A few of the identified cytomegalovirus-associated TCR beta chains were confirmed in vitro to be specific for cytomegalovirus antigens. A later analysis associated 17,000 or so TCR beta sequences with specific HLA alleles at a false discovery rate of 0.05. In a later genetic analysis, fewer N-insertions in productive TCRs were reported among donors in an Asian-associated ancestry cluster than the roughly 640-donor mean. The classifier was reported to diagnose cytomegalovirus status with high specificity and sensitivity in both the original and validation cohorts. In a later analysis, TCR association rates were found to vary across HLA loci, with the most associated TCRs seen for DRB1 alleles and the fewest for HLA-C alleles. Linkage disequilibrium might explain the correlated functional status among segregating V segments, but an unknown experimental factor could not be excluded. Strong co-occurrence of HLA alleles, especially DR and DQ, made assigning TCR associations to individual alleles difficult. Broadly in line with IMGT annotations, most TCR beta V segments showed up in productive rearrangements about 87% or about 30% of the time in an earlier analysis of under 700 of the donors. Several of the top co-occurrence clusters appeared to be linked to parvovirus B19, influenza, CMV and Epstein-Barr virus, according to a later analysis. The presence/absence analyses assumed that sequencing depth was roughly uniform across donors, and that assumption may not be true. Across donors, most TCR sequences were observed very rarely, whereas some public TCRs were present in many individuals. According to a later analysis, most CMV-associated TCR beta chains appeared to be HLA-restricted, and the HLA associations seemed to be driven largely by CMV exposure. A further reported finding was that TCR beta sequences accurately predicted the HLA-A and HLA-B alleles for most subjects in the first cohort. Some IMGT-functional V segments, including TRBV6-2 and TRBV6-3, could not be told apart with the 87-base-pair reads, so those segments were excluded. For the cohort, immune exposure information was limited to CMV serostatus. A cluster of highly shared sequence variants was judged likely to be a technical artifact of the sequencing pipeline. A total of around 150 TCR beta chains were listed by the study as associated with cytomegalovirus. Because some donors lacked HLA typing at each locus, the association tests relied only on the typed subset. Because counts were too low, about 18 rarely observed V segments, including chromosome 9 orphons, were excluded from the earlier analysis of 587 of the donors. According to the authors, the approach could potentially be generalized to other disease states and immunological phenotypes. Only TCR beta chains were sequenced in this cohort, and the absence of alpha or paired-chain data limited detectable features. In a later genetic analysis, a missense DCLRE1C variant was associated with V-gene and J-gene trimming of TCR beta chains, and the association was replicated in an independent cohort.

The cohort consisted of 666 healthy bone marrow donors. Cohort members were all nominally healthy when sampled, although unrecorded immune exposures were likely present. The donor was CMV seronegative and was included in the group of 352 seronegative cohort members. Each donor provided a peripheral blood sample, and peripheral blood mononuclear cells were used for TCR beta sequencing. Genomic DNA was extracted from the blood cell samples with the Qiagen DNeasy Blood Extraction Kit. A remark on this clone: This clone's antigen is unknown.

In the germline V gene, CDR1 corresponds to SQVTM and CDR2 to ANQGSEA. The germline V and J ends show losses of 5 bases and 0 bases respectively, and no gene match explains 17 bases of the junction. CDR3 length: 19 amino acids, cysteine to phenylalanine. CDR3 DNA is the only sequence kept; it has 57 bases, read in frame from the first base. Receptor libraries were prepared by the immunoSEQ multiplex PCR assay. For the multiplex PCR, a mixture combining 60 forward primers for TCR Vbeta segments and 13 reverse primers for TCR Jbeta segments was used. A multiplex PCR assay on genomic DNA amplified the CDR3 region of rearranged TCR beta genes. Amplified TCR beta libraries were sequenced as 87-base-pair reads on the Illumina HiSeq System. In the source study's methods: A later analysis counted 65 million to 90 million unique TCR beta chains across the 500 to 850 repertoires, and some 12 million of these chains were shared by at least two donors. A nearest-neighbor algorithm error-corrected the raw reads and collapsed the reads into unique sequences, merging closely related sequences to remove PCR and sequencing errors. CDR3 sequences were aligned to IMGT reference sequences to assign V, D and J gene segments. Each retained sequence needed at least a six-nucleotide match to both a V gene segment and a J gene segment. Rearrangements were called productive when the CDR3 lacked stop codons and stayed in frame with V and J; all others were non-productive. Following IMGT convention, CDR3 was defined as the stretch from the second conserved V-encoded cysteine to the conserved J-encoded phenylalanine. In an earlier analysis of approximately 500 of the donors, sequences lacking an unambiguous match to a single V gene segment were excluded. In an earlier analysis of 587 of the donors, V segments were called functional above 56.7% productive rearrangements and were called segregating when the between-donor standard deviation exceeded 5%. To diagnose cytomegalovirus status from the catalog of TCR beta chain sequences, a statistical classification framework was built. V and J gene assignment, in a later analysis, came from comparing TCR nucleotide sequences with IMGT/GENE-DB human TR gene sequences. A later analysis assigned CDR3 sequences and most-parsimonious VDJ recombination scenarios with the TCRdist pipeline. In a later analysis, each TCR beta chain was defined by its CDR3 amino acid sequence together with its V-gene family, and reads lacking a unique V-gene family were excluded. To address suspected cross-contamination and a sequencing artifact, a later analysis removed over 500 highly shared, low-generation-probability nucleotide sequences. In a later analysis, a clonal expansion index was calculated for each public chain from normalized within-repertoire ranks of inferred template counts. In a later analysis, generation probabilities were computed with a VDJ recombination model fitted to out-of-frame rearrangements, and the resulting probabilities were checked against IGoR. In a later analysis, hypergeometric tests were used to score TCR-TCR, TCR-HLA and TCR-CMV co-occurrence, with a repertoire-size bias correction applied to TCR pairs. To estimate false discovery rates, a later analysis permuted the HLA or CMV assignments 20 times. In a later analysis, co-occurring TCRs were grouped using DBSCAN, and TCRdist sequence similarity was added for clustering within HLA-allele-positive subsets. Repertoires with fewer than 30,000 or more than 120,000 public chains were left out of co-occurrence clustering, as were several repertoires with anomalous nucleotide sharing. Sourced from immuneACCESS, this table was stored by TCRdb with only in-frame sequences that have V and J called. A share of the clones is absent; for the studies checked, an unresolved V gene accounts for under half, and the remainder has no known explanation. The V and J calls and the clone size are those of that table, but D and trimming were determined from the DNA. The sample table includes some 64,000 clones. The ten largest account for over 1.5% of the sample.

This TCR was recovered from a woman in her twenties or thirties in good health and CMV-seronegative. Sequencing was done on a sample of PBMCs. The sequence is built from TRBV29-1 and TRBJ2-4, and 9 bases in between align with TRBD2. This receptor has the CDR3 CSVQNRSQTSGLAKNIQYF. The nucleotide sequence is TGCAGCGTTCAAAATCGCTCCCAGACTAGCGGACTAGCCAAAAACATTCAGTACTTC.